A single T cell receptor beta chain is shown here with its context. This record comes from a study of immune characterization of retroperitoneal liposarcoma. MiXCR, run by TCRdb on the PCR reads, gives a single entry per CDR3 protein. The sample shows approximately 11,000 distinct CDR3 sequences, roughly 53% of them seen only once. This TCR derives from a female donor with retroperitoneal liposarcoma. Sequenced: tumor tissue.

The CDR3 DNA reads TGTGCCAGCAGCTTATCGACCTGGGACATTCAGTACTTC. It yields the protein CASSLSTWDIQYF. J is TRBJ2-1 and V is TRBV7-9, with D unresolved. The J call is doubtful: the DNA matches TRBJ2-4 better. Germline V lookup: CDR1 SEHNR, CDR2 FQNEAQ (reference sequence). The CDR3 contains 13 residues.